This T cell receptor (beta chain) was captured in a study of blood T cell repertoires in COVID-19 (dated by TCRdb to 2018 to 2021). Regarding the study in general: Collaborator samples came from the United States, Italy and Spain and covered acute and convalescent phases of COVID-19. The prospective study material was composed of cDNA or gDNA derived from T cells, B-cell-depleted T cells, or PBMCs. Subjects who had been exposed to COVID-19, were actively infected with it, or had recovered from it provided the deeply sampled blood TCRbeta repertoires that made up the dataset. The repertoires were released in a freely available public database meant as a resource for research on the immune response to SARS-CoV-2. The samples were drawn from two sources: the first 160 participants of the ongoing ImmuneRACE study, and 1,200 or so subjects contributed by 6 global collaborators. Sample metadata almost always included a de-identified subject ID, COVID-19 status, age in years and sex. Where HLA class I and class II types were available, the types were taken from metadata supplied by the sample provider, not from assay-based typing. Overall study results and their limits: The amount of clinical and demographic metadata varied by source and participant and was provided uncurated.

The immunoSEQ Assay, a bias-controlled multiplex PCR, was used to amplify TCRbeta CDR3 regions from genomic DNA. Turning to the authors' computational methods: Within the assay, amplification of reference gene primers was used to estimate how many nucleated cells each sample contained. To quantify the absolute abundance of each unique TCRbeta CDR3 rearrangement, sequence reads were collapsed and filtered. Productive Simpson clonality was computed per sample as the square root of Simpson's diversity index over productive rearrangements. Drawn from immuneACCESS, this table holds only the in-frame rearrangements with V and J called that TCRdb kept. Clones are partly lost; checked studies trace under half to an unresolved V gene and leave the rest unexplained. V, J and clone size are taken as reported in that table, and D and trimming were inferred from the DNA itself. Recorded for this sample are roughly 48,000 clones; more than 70% of them occurred a single time. Together, the top ten hold roughly 13% of the sample.

This clone was found a few times. Its antigen remains unidentified. No clone much larger than this one lies a single base away; base qualities are absent. Collaborating institutions collected whole blood in K2EDTA tubes following their own protocols. Collaborator samples were shipped for TCRbeta analysis as frozen whole blood, isolated PBMCs, or DNA extracted from either sample type. A distance of 23 bases separates the germline ends of V and J, which lose 5 bases and 0 bases respectively. Inclusive of the bounding cysteine and phenylalanine, the CDR3 is 20 residues long. The read is trimmed to its CDR3 DNA, 60 bases read in frame from base 1. The CDR1 and CDR2 encoded by the germline V gene (reference sequence) are LNHDA and SQIVND.

The material sequenced was peripheral blood. The sequence was collected from a human donor in a cohort sampled during active COVID-19. The chain uses TRBV19 and TRBJ2-6; the D gene is perhaps TRBD2, from 7 matching bases. The sequenced DNA: TGTGCCAGTAGTTTCCTCCCTAGGCGGGGGCCAAGCTCTGGGGCCAACGTCCTGACTTTC. Protein translation: CASSFLPRRGPSSGANVLTF.